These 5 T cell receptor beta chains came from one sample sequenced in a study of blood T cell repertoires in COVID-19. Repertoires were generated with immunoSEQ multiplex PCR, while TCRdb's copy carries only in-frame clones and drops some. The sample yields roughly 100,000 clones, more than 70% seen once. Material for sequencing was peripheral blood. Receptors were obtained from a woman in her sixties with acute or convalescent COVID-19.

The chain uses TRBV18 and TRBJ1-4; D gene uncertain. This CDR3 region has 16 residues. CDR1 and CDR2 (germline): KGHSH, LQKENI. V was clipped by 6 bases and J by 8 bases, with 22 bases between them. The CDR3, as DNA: TGTGCCAGCTCGCAAGACCCGGCTCCGGACTTGGAAAAACTGTTTTTT. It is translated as CASSQDPAPDLEKLFF. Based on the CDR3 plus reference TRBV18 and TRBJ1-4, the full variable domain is NAGVMQNPRHLVRRRGQEARLRCSPMKGHSHVYWYRQLPEEGLKFMVYLQKENIIDESGMPKERFSAEFPKEGPSILRIQQVVRGDSAAYFCASSQDPAPDLEKLFFGSGTQLSVL.

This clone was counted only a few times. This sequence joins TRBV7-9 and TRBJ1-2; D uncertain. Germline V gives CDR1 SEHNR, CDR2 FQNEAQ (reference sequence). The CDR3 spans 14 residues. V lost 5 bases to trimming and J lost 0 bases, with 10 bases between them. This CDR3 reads CASSPAGANYGYTF. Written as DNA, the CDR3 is TGTGCCAGCAGCCCGGCGGGAGCTAACTATGGCTACACCTTC.

In nucleotides, the CDR3 is TGTGCCAGCAGCCCCCGGGGTGGGTTTGGCTACACCTTC. Translation gives CASSPRGGFGYTF. The chain has TRBV9 and TRBJ1-2; no definite D call. Looked up from germline, CDR1 is SGDLS and CDR2 is YYNGEE. There are 13 residues in the CDR3. The ends were cut back, 4 bases at V and 7 bases at J, with 14 bases in the middle.

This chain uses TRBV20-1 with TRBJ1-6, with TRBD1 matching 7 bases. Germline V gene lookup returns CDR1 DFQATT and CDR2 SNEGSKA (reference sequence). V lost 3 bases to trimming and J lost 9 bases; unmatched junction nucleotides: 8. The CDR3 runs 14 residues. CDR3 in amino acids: CSASRTGGTSPLHF. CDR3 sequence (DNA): TGCAGTGCTAGTCGGACAGGTGGAACTTCACCCCTCCACTTT.

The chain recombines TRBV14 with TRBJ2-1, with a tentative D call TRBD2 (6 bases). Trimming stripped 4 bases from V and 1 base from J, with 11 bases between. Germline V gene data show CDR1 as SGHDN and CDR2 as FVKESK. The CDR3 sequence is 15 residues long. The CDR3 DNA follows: TGTGCCAGCAGCCGGGAGGTAGTGTCCTACAATGAGCAGTTCTTC. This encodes CASSREVVSYNEQFF.